Here is one TCR beta chain with its context. This clone appeared a single time. This receptor's antigen is unknown. No base-level quality is on record; no much larger clone is a single base apart. Using the deep immunoSEQ assay, TCR CDR3 regions were amplified from genomic DNA by multiplex PCR. For each cell subset, the extracted genomic DNA was distributed evenly across all wells of several immunoSEQ 96-well plates, and each plate served as one replicate. For sorted subsets, 200 to 250 ng genomic DNA, equal to 30,000 to 35,000 T cell genomes, was loaded into each replicate PCR. Purified libraries were quantified with a Qubit 3.0 fluorometer, sized on a Bioanalyzer 2100, and re-quantified with the KAPA Library Quantification kit. A separate single-read 150-cycle Illumina NextSeq 550 flow cell was used to sequence each immunoSEQ 96-well plate. In the paper's pipeline: Because only junctional sequences without quality scores were contained in the immunoSEQ output, filtering matching that applied to full-length reads could not be performed. To assign V/J genes and CDR3, sequences were annotated using PyIR, a Python wrapper for IgBLAST v1.9, with IMGT germline references. Reads with weak V/J assignments (E-value above 1e-6), missing CDR3, stop codons, out-of-frame junctions, or ambiguous translated residues were removed. A V3J clonotype was defined by an identical inferred V gene, J gene, and CDR3 amino acid sequence. To compute the percentage overlap between repertoires, the number of shared unique clonotypes was divided by the size of the smaller repertoire. Three approaches were used to assess repertoire richness: RTK rarefaction, the Chao1 estimator, and Recon v2.1 estimates of unobserved clonotypes. Generation probabilities for all TCRbeta clonotypes obtained by the gDNA method from a handful of donors were computed using OLGA. The table comes from immuneACCESS by way of TCRdb, which keeps in-frame sequences with V and J called. Part of the clones is missing from these tables; in studies checked, under half for an unresolved V gene and the rest for unknown reasons. The D gene and trimming were derived from the DNA, and the V and J assignments and clone size from that table. For this sample the table gives a few million clones, of which approximately 90% were detected only once. Clones ranked in the top ten supply roughly 0.14% of the sample.

These data come from a study of shared clonotypes between healthy human individuals (dated by TCRdb to the early 2020s). Notes on the research overall: The cohort comprised a couple of women and three men aged 18 to 49 years. Per donor, three plates each were used for CD4 naive and CD4 memory, two for CD8 naive, and one for CD8 memory. To estimate repertoire size and how much clonotypes are shared between individuals, the study performed deep sequencing of blood TCR repertoires from a handful of healthy adults. Different laboratories and diverse techniques were used to prepare libraries and sequence TCR repertoires, to increase sequencing depth and limit assay-specific biases. Leukapheresis yielded between about 0.94 and 10 billion PBMCs per donor. Results the study describes overall, beyond this receptor: Compared with non-shared clonotypes, the clonotypes found in all four sorted-subset donors had higher generation probabilities. Even with the large sequencing depth, rarefaction of the sorted-subset datasets indicated that sequencing was incomplete. The small number of donors limited the genetic and exposure-history diversity represented. Sampling was restricted to blood, and TCR repertoires in tissue are likely to differ from TCR repertoires in blood. Naive subsets generally had larger estimated clonotype richness than memory subsets did. Pairwise subsampling indicated that sequencing depth was expected to affect the degree of clonotype sharing among donors. Sharing across several donors was observed for around 5% of naive CD4, under 4% of naive CD8, 2% to 2.5% of memory CD4, and about 0.4% of memory CD8 clonotypes.

The donors were healthy, HIV-negative adults who had no recently reported acute infections or vaccinations. Every donor was a Caucasian adult living in Nashville, Tennessee, USA. Magnetic negative selection was used to enrich CD4+ T cells, after which naive cells were positively selected on CD45RA and the negative fraction became the memory subset. Blood was obtained by leukapheresis, after which PBMCs were separated by Ficoll-Histopaque density gradient centrifugation and cryopreserved in liquid nitrogen vapor phase. Analytical flow cytometry was used to check the purity and quantity of each magnetically sorted T cell population. Genomic DNA was isolated from each sorted fraction and quantified by UV absorbance on a Nanodrop 2000c. Material: naive CD4+ T cells sorted from blood. The sample's cell subset or site label is to be understood as: CD45RA+ positively selected. The TCR sequence derives from a man aged 18 to 29 in good health.

Read as DNA, the sequence is TGTGCCAGCACCGAGGGAGGCTACACCTTC. Translated, it reads CASTEGGYTF. The receptor chain draws on TRBV6-1 and TRBJ1-2; too little of a D gene remains to name it. Taken from cysteine to phenylalanine, the CDR3 has 10 residues. Kept here is only the CDR3 DNA, which spans 30 bases and is read in frame from base 1. Sequences MNHNS (CDR1) and SASEGT (CDR2) are obtained from the germline V gene. V is shortened by 7 bases, J by 8 bases, and the region joining them spans 8 bases.